This T cell receptor (beta chain) originates from a study of OX40 agonist ivuxolimab in advanced cancers. For context, the study as a whole: The costimulatory receptor OX40 (CD134) was targeted by ivuxolimab, a fully human IgG2 agonistic monoclonal antibody. Intravenous ivuxolimab was administered to patients every 2 weeks at six dose levels: 0.01, 0.1, 0.3, 1.5, 3 and 10 mg/kg. Among the 52 dose-escalation patients, about 19 had hepatocellular carcinoma, roughly 15 melanoma, 9 renal cell carcinoma and 9 head and neck cancer. In the dose-escalation cohort, roughly 82% of patients were male, and the mean age was 60 years with a range of about 20 to 90. Patients were allowed to have had prior anti-PD-1, anti-PD-L1 or anti-CTLA-4 therapy, and roughly 40% of the dose-escalation patients had been treated with checkpoint inhibitors. Three dose-escalation patients achieved partial responses, one with hepatocellular carcinoma and two with cutaneous melanoma. The purpose of peripheral TCRbeta sequencing was to test whether ivuxolimab changed TCR sequence diversity and led to clonal T-cell expansion. The paper describes the monotherapy dose-escalation part (N of about 50 patients) of the phase I trial of ivuxolimab.

For sequencing of the TCRbeta CDR3 region, genomic DNA was extracted from the sorted cells. The immunoSEQ Assay was used for sequencing of TCRbeta CDR3 regions. The table was pulled from immuneACCESS by TCRdb, which kept in-frame rearrangements only. Such tables lose some clones; where checked, under half of the loss comes from unresolved V genes, and the rest has no known cause. The sample table records around 80,000 clones; approximately 83% of these occur just once. More than 0.45% of the sample goes to the ten largest clones. The trial excluded patients who had a history of autoimmune disease or were on systemic immunosuppression. Peripheral blood for TCR sequencing was collected from all dose cohorts at baseline, on cycle 4 day 1, and on cycle 7 day 1. The samples were taken from a phase I, first-in-human, multicenter, open-label dose-escalation trial of ivuxolimab. Adults with locally advanced or metastatic melanoma, renal cell, hepatocellular, or head and neck squamous cell carcinoma were enrolled in the trial. Before TCR sequencing, CD4+ T cells and CD8+ T cells were sorted from peripheral blood as separate populations.

Results and caveats for the whole study, not just this receptor: At doses from 0.1 to 3.0 mg/kg, clonal expansion was seen in both CD4+ and CD8+ blood T cells between baseline and week 6. After ivuxolimab, CD8+ T cells had more expanded clones than CD4+ T cells on average. In the 0.1-3.0 mg/kg groups, partial responders were among the patients with the lowest normalized peripheral clonal expansion, particularly in CD8+ T cells. Which antigens the clonally expanded peripheral T cells were specific for was not determined. Low levels of normalized T-cell clonal expansion were also seen in some patients who did not respond.

A distance of 12 bases separates the germline ends of V and J, which lose 6 bases and 1 base respectively. Per the germline V gene, SNHLY is the CDR1 and FYNNEI is the CDR2. The CDR3 starts with the cysteine, ends with the phenylalanine, and has 14 residues. Only the CDR3 region is kept as DNA, spanning 42 bases read in frame from base 1. The sample holds a few counts of this clone. There is no known antigen for this receptor. Per-base quality was not reported, and no clone a single base away is much larger than it. The sequence was obtained from an adult with an advanced solid tumor such as melanoma, head and neck, liver or kidney cancer. Here the chain combines TRBV2 and TRBJ1-1, with the identity of the D gene unclear. Specimen: CD4+ or CD8+ T cells sorted from blood, collected in a trial of the OX40 agonist ivuxolimab. The DNA is as follows: TGTGCCAGCAGGGCCACGACTGGGAACACTGAAGCTTTCTTT. This is translated as CASRATTGNTEAFF.